Here is one T cell receptor (beta chain) with its context. Its specificity is unknown. The sample originates from a study of Ad26.COV2.S vaccination and SARS-CoV-2 variants. Study summary: By the intramuscular route, Ad26.COV2.S was given once, or twice 56 days apart.

Study results and caveats: While placebo recipients had lower spike-specific TCR breadth, vaccine recipients had more.

The treatment was: roughly 19 received Ad26.COV2.S at low or high dose, single or two shots; 5 received placebo; per-sample allocation not given. The investigators took samples on day 63 after the first vaccine or placebo injection. Wuhan-strain spike was delivered by a replication-incompetent Ad26 vector. TCRdb's table, derived via immunoSEQ multiplex PCR, lists solely in-frame clones and lacks some. Here the sample spans 350,000 to 500,000 clones, roughly nine tenths being singletons. The sample consisted of peripheral blood, taken in a trial of Ad26.COV2.S vaccine versus placebo. The receptor's source is a person aged 18-65 years who received the Ad26.COV2.S COVID-19 vaccine or a placebo.

The CDR3 region has the DNA TGTGCCAGCAGCACCGGGCCCAACTATGGCTACACCTTC. This codes for CASSTGPNYGYTF. The gene calls are TRBV7-6 and TRBJ1-2; no reliable D call. Per germline, CDR1 SGHVS and CDR2 FNYEAQ. The CDR3 runs to 13 residues. Trimming removed 5 bases at V and 2 bases at J, with 9 bases between.